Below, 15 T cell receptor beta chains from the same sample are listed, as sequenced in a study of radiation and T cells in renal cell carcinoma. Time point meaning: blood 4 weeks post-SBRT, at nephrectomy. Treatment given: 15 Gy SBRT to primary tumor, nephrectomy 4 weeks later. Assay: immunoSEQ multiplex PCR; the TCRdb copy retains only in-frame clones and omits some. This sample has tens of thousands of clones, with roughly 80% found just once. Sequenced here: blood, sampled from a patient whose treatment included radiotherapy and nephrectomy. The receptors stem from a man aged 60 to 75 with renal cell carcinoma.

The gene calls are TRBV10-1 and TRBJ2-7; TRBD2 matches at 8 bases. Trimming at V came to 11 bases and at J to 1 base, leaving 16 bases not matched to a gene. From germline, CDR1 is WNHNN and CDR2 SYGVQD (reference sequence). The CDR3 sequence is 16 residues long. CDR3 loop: CAVTELAVSRSYEQYV. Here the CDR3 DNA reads TGCGCCGTTACGGAACTAGCGGTTTCAAGGTCCTACGAGCAGTACGTC.

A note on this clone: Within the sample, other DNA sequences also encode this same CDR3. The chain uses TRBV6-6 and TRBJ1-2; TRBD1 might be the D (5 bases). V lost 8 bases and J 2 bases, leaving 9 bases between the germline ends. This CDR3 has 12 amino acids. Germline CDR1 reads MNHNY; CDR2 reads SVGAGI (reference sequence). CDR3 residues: CASRQGNYGYTF. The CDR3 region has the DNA TGTGCCAGCCGGCAGGGAAACTATGGCTACACCTTC.

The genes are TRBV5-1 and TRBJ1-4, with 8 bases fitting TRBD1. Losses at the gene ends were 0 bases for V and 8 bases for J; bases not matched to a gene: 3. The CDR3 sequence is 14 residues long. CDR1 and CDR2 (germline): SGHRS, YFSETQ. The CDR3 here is CASSLGQGREKLFF. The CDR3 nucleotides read TGCGCCAGCAGCTTGGGACAGGGGAGGGAAAAACTGTTTTTT.

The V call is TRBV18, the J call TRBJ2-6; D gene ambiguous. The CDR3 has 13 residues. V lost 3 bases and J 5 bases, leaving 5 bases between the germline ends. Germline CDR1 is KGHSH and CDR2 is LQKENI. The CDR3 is CASSPGRANVLTF. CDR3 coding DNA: TGTGCCAGCTCACCGGGGAGGGCCAACGTCCTGACTTTC.

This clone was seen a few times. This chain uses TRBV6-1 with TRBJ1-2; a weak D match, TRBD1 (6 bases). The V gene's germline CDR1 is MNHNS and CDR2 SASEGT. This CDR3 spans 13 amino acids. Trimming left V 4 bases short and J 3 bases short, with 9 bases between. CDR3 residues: CASSASGDYGYTF. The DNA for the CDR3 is TGTGCCAGCAGTGCCTCAGGGGACTATGGCTACACCTTC.

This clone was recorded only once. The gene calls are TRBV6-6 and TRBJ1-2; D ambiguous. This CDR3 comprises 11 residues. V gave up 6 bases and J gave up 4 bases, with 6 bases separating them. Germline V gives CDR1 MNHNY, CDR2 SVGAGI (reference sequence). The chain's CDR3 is CASRDTYGYTF. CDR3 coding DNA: TGTGCCAGCAGAGACACCTATGGCTACACCTTC.

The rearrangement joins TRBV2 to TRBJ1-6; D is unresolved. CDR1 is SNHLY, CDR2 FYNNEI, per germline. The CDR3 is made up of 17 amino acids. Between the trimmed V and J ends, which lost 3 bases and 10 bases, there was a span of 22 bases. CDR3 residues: CASSDPFGVTVMSPLHF. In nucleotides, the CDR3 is TGTGCCAGCAGTGACCCTTTTGGTGTGACCGTGATGTCACCCCTCCACTTT.

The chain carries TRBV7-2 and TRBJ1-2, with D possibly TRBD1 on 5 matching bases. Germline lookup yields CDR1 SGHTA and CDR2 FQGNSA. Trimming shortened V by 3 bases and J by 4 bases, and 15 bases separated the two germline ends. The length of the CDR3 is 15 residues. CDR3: CASSLRGTGSYGYTF. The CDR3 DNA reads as TGTGCCAGCAGCTTGAGGGGCACAGGCTCCTATGGCTACACCTTC.

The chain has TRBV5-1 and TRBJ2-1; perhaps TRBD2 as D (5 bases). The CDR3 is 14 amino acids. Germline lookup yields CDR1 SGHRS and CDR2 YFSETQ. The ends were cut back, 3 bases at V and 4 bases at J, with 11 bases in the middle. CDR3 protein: CASSSSTSYNEQFF. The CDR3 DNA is TGCGCCAGCAGCTCTTCTACTAGTTACAATGAGCAGTTCTTC.

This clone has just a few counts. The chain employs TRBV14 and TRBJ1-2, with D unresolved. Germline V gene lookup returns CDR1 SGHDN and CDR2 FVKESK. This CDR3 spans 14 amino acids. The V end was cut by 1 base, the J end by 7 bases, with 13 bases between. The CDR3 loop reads CASSQGFFWGGYTF. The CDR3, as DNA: TGTGCCAGCAGCCAAGGGTTCTTTTGGGGTGGCTACACCTTC. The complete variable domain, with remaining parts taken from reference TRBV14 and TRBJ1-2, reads EAGVTQFPSHSVIEKGQTVTLRCDPISGHDNLYWYRRVMGKEIKFLLHFVKESKQDESGMPNNRFLAERTGGTYSTLKVQPAELEDSGVYFCASSQGFFWGGYTFGSGTRLTVV.

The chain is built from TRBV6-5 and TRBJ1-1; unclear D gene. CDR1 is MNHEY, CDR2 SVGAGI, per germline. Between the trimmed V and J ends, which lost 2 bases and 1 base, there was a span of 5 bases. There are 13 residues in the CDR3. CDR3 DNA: TGTGCCAGCAGTTACCAGCGGAACACTGAAGCTTTCTTT. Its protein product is CASSYQRNTEAFF.

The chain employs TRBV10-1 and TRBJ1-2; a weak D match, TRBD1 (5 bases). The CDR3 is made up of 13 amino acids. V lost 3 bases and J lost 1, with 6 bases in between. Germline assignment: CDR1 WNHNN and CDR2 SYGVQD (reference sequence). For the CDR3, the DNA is TGCGCCAGCAGTGAAGACAGTAACTATGGCTACACCTTC. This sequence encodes CASSEDSNYGYTF.

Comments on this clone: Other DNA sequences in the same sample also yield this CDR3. The CDR3 sequence is CASSYSRVYNEQFF. The CDR3 bases are TGTGCCAGCAGTTACTCCAGGGTCTACAATGAGCAGTTCTTC. The chain employs TRBV6-5 and TRBJ2-1; maybe TRBD1 (5 bases). V was pared by 0 bases and J by 3 bases, with 6 bases between. CDR3 length: 14 residues. In germline, CDR1 is MNHEY, CDR2 SVGAGI.

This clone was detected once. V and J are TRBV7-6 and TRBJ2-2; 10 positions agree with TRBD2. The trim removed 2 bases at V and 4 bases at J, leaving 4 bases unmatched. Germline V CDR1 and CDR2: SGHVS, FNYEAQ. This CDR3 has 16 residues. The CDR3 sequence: CASSLTSGGATGELFF. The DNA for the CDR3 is TGTGCCAGCAGCTTAACGAGCGGGGGGGCCACCGGGGAGCTGTTTTTT.

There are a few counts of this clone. DNA for the CDR3: TGTGCCAGCAGCCCTGACTTGGGATCCTACAATGAGCAGTTCTTC. Amino acids: CASSPDLGSYNEQFF. This chain connects TRBV7-2 to TRBJ2-1; D remains ambiguous. The CDR3 has 15 residues. V dropped 5 bases and J dropped 1 base, with 12 bases sitting between them. Germline CDR1 reads SGHTA; CDR2 reads FQGNSA.